This TCR beta chain was sequenced in a study of monozygotic twins with inflammatory bowel disease. The template switching step added UMIs that contained a 6-nucleotide sample barcode. TCRdb re-called the 5' RACE reads and gives one entry per CDR3 protein, without DNA. This sample's clone table lists 310,000 or so distinct CDR3 sequences. Germline assignment: CDR1 SGHDT and CDR2 YYEEEE. The CDR3 covers 15 residues. Sequencing was carried out using blood. The rearrangement joins TRBV5-6 to TRBJ2-2. This TCR was recovered from a human donor with ulcerative colitis or Crohn's disease, or a healthy co-twin of an affected twin (not recorded which). The CDR3 region is CASSLAMGNTGELFF.